The 28 T cell receptor beta chains presented below share a single source sample, sequenced in a study of blood T cells in healthy people across ages. Using a J-beta primer mix together with a sample-barcoded 5' primer, a second PCR was run for about 6 to 11 cycles. A single record per CDR3 protein comes from TCRdb applying MiXCR to the 5' RACE reads. The table shows about 1.6 million distinct CDR3 sequences, with about 32% occurring only once. Sequenced: blood. The origin of the receptors is a woman under 40 in good health.

The rearrangement uses TRBV4-1 and TRBJ1-2; possibly TRBD1 for D (6 bases). Germline values: CDR1 MGHRA, CDR2 YSYEKL. With 5 bases removed from V and 0 bases from J, the gap between germline ends came to 13 bases. This CDR3 comprises 15 residues. The CDR3 loop reads CASSKDRETNYGYTF. The CDR3 coding sequence is TGCGCCAGCAGCAAGGACAGAGAAACTAACTATGGCTACACCTTC.

The V call is TRBV27, the J call TRBJ2-7; D is unresolved. CDR3 length: 13 amino acids. The germline V gene has CDR1 MNHEY and CDR2 SMNVEV (reference sequence). V lost 3 bases, J lost 6 bases, and 12 bases lay in between. CDR3 loop: CASSFSTPPEQYF. CDR3 nucleotide sequence: TGTGCCAGCAGTTTCAGTACTCCGCCCGAGCAGTACTTC.

In the case of this clonotype: At one end, the junction sequence differs from germline, possibly due to a read error. V gene TRBV5-4 combines with J gene TRBJ2-3; 8 positions match TRBD1. Germline values: CDR1 SGHNT, CDR2 YYREEE (reference sequence). The CDR3 covers 13 residues. This CDR3 reads CARSLGQADTQYF. The CDR3 DNA reads TGTGCCCGCAGCTTGGGACAGGCAGATACGCAGTATTTT.

Concerning this clonotype: A much larger clonotype is one base distant, so this may be a read error. The CDR3 loop is CASGQGEGVYSYEQYF. In DNA, the CDR3 is TGCGCCAGCGGCCAAGGAGAAGGGGTCTATTCCTACGAGCAGTACTTC. The chain couples TRBV4-1 to TRBJ2-7; TRBD1 is a possible D gene (5 bases). Per germline, CDR1 MGHRA and CDR2 YSYEKL. The CDR3 extends over 16 amino acids.

The chain recombines TRBV9 with TRBJ2-3; D may match TRBD1 or TRBD2 (5 bases each). Germline V gene data show CDR1 as SGDLS and CDR2 as YYNGEE. The germline V and J ends were trimmed by 1 base and 1 base, with 10 bases remaining between them. The CDR3 covers 15 residues. Here the CDR3 DNA reads TGTGCCAGCAGCGTAAAGGGGACGGGCACAGATACGCAGTATTTT. Translated, it gives CASSVKGTGTDTQYF. The full variable domain, with the rest looked up from reference TRBV9 and TRBJ2-3, is DSGVTQTPKHLITATGQRVTLRCSPRSGDLSVYWYQQSLDQGLQFLIQYYNGEERAKGNILERFSAQQFPDLHSELNLSSLELGDSALYFCASSVKGTGTDTQYFGPGTRLTVL.

Of note for this clonotype: A junction boundary mismatches the germline segment, possibly from a read error. The chain uses TRBV7-8 and TRBJ2-3, with D perhaps matching TRBD2 (7 bases). The CDR3 has 16 residues. The germline gives CDR1 SGHVS, CDR2 FQNEAQ. The CDR3 spells CASSVAAGASTDTQYF. CDR3 nucleotides: TGTGCCAGCAGCGTAGCCGCGGGGGCTAGCACAGATACGCAGTATTTT. Together with reference TRBV7-8 and TRBJ2-3, the CDR3 gives the full variable domain: GAGVSQSPRYKVAKRGQDVALRCDPISGHVSLFWYQQALGQGPEFLTYFQNEAQLDKSGLPSDRFFAERPEGSVSTLKIQRTQQEDSAVYLCASSVAAGASTDTQYFGPGTRLTVL.

In the case of this clonotype: Germline is not matched at one junction end, which may reflect a read error. The chain carries TRBV12-3 or TRBV12-4 and TRBJ1-1; 8 bases agree with TRBD1. CDR3 length: 15 residues. The CDR3 DNA sequence: TGTGTCAGCAGTCCTCTTCAGGGGGCTGGCACTGAAGCTTTCTTT. Its protein is CVSSPLQGAGTEAFF.

This clonotype was seen ten or more times. V is TRBV20-1 and J is TRBJ2-3; 9 nucleotides align to TRBD2. The V and J ends lost 6 bases and 5 bases, in that order; junction bases with no gene match: 18. Germline lookup yields CDR1 DFQATT and CDR2 SNEGSKA (reference sequence). This CDR3 spans 17 amino acids. CDR3 nucleotides: TGCAGTGCCAACCTCAGGTTTCGCGGGAGGGCCGTAGATACGCAGTATTTT. The encoded protein is CSANLRFRGRAVDTQYF.

The chain employs TRBV20-1 and TRBJ2-1, with TRBD2 matching over 10 bases. Germline CDR1 DFQATT, CDR2 SNEGSKA (reference sequence). The CDR3 contains 17 residues. The V segment lost 4 bases and the J segment 6 bases; nucleotides outside the gene matches: 15. Written as DNA, the CDR3 is TGCAGTGCTAAAGGATTCGAGCGGGGGGGCCTAGCCAATGAGCAGTTCTTC. It yields the protein CSAKGFERGGLANEQFF.

Regarding this clonotype: Just one base apart from a much larger clone, this may be a read error. The chain is built from TRBV4-2 and TRBJ2-1; 7 nucleotides align to TRBD1. Germline CDR1 and CDR2: LGHNA and YNFKEQ. The CDR3 extends over 16 amino acids. The CDR3 DNA reads as TGTGCCAGCGGCCAAGAGGGGGCAGGGTCCTACAATGAGCAGTTCTTC. Translated: CASGQEGAGSYNEQFF.

The V and J genes are TRBV29-1 and TRBJ2-1; 7 bases align to TRBD2. The V gene's germline CDR1 is SQVTM and CDR2 ANQGSEA. This CDR3 region has 18 residues. Trimming cost V 2 bases and J 7 bases; bases outside gene matches: 20. CDR3 DNA sequence: TGCAGCGTTGAACTACTTACGACGGGGCGGGAGCTCGGTAATGAGCAGTTCTTC. Translated, it gives CSVELLTTGRELGNEQFF.

This clonotype was observed a few times. The chain has TRBV27 and TRBJ1-1; D remains ambiguous. Trimming shortened V by 8 bases and J by 6 bases, and 16 bases separated the two germline ends. The germline V gene encodes CDR1 MNHEY and CDR2 SMNVEV (reference sequence). The CDR3 consists of 13 residues. CDR3: CASPELATPEAFF. CDR3 sequence (DNA): TGTGCCAGCCCGGAACTCGCCACGCCTGAAGCTTTCTTT.

The gene calls are TRBV6-4 and TRBJ1-6, with D perhaps TRBD1 (5 bases). This CDR3 comprises 13 residues. Deletions cut 4 bases from V and 13 bases from J, with 14 bases between. CDR1 is MRHNA, CDR2 SNTAGT, per germline. The CDR3 spells CASSGLQGMPLHF. CDR3 coding DNA: TGTGCCAGCAGTGGTCTCCAGGGAATGCCCCTCCACTTT.

The chain employs TRBV30 and TRBJ1-2; perhaps TRBD1 as D (5 bases). This CDR3 region has 13 residues. V was shortened by 1 base and J by 8 bases, with 14 bases between the two germline ends. CDR1 GTSNPN and CDR2 SVGIG come from the germline V gene (reference sequence). The CDR3 bases are TGTGCCTGGAGTGAGGGGAAATCTTACGGCTACACCTTC. Residues: CAWSEGKSYGYTF.

The chain recombines TRBV27 with TRBJ2-2; TRBD2 is a possible D gene (8 bases). CDR1 and CDR2 (germline): MNHEY, SMNVEV (reference sequence). V was pared by 2 bases and J by 8 bases, with 12 bases between. CDR3 length equals 14 residues. The CDR3 region has the DNA TGTGCCAGCAGTTTACGGGAGGGGGCAGGGGAGCTGTTTTTT. Its protein product is CASSLREGAGELFF.

V and J are TRBV18 and TRBJ2-1; 8 bases are a match to TRBD2. The germline gives CDR1 KGHSH, CDR2 LQKENI. CDR3 length equals 15 residues. V dropped 1 base and J dropped 8; count of bases not matched to a gene: 7. The CDR3 here is CASSPLKRGPDEQFF. In nucleotides, the CDR3 is TGTGCCAGCTCACCACTCAAGCGGGGGCCAGATGAGCAGTTCTTC.

Regarding this clonotype: This clone may be a read error of a much larger clone one base away. The CDR3 DNA is TGTGCCATCAGTAAGGTAGGGGTCCAAGAGACCCAGTACTTC. This encodes CAISKVGVQETQYF. This chain uses TRBV10-3 with TRBJ2-5, with D perhaps matching TRBD1 (5 bases). This CDR3 is 14 amino acids long. V lost 5 bases, J lost 1 base, and 11 bases lay in between. Per the germline V gene, CDR1 is ENHRY and CDR2 is SYGVKD.

This sequence joins TRBV19 and TRBJ1-5, with 9 bases identical to TRBD1. Germline V gene sequence: CDR1 LNHDA, CDR2 SQIVND (reference sequence). With V trimmed by 7 bases and J by 4 bases, 8 bases remained unmatched. The CDR3 loop spans 15 amino acids. Written as DNA, the CDR3 is TGTGCCAGTAATACCGACAGGGGGGTGAATCAGCCCCAGCATTTT. Its protein product is CASNTDRGVNQPQHF.

Comments on this clonotype: This may come from a read error, since a much larger clone is one base off. The V call is TRBV27, the J call TRBJ2-7, with D perhaps TRBD1 (6 bases). Germline V CDR1 and CDR2: MNHEY, SMNVEV (reference sequence). The CDR3 loop spans 14 amino acids. The CDR3 DNA sequence: TGTGCCAGCAGTATCGCCCGGGACACCTACGGGCAGTACTTC. This encodes CASSIARDTYGQYF.

This clonotype showed up many times. The chain joins TRBV3-1 to TRBJ2-1; D unresolved. V was clipped by 4 bases and J by 5 bases, with 6 bases between them. This CDR3 is 12 amino acids long. In germline, CDR1 is LGHDT, CDR2 YNNKEL (reference sequence). The CDR3 DNA is TGTGCCAGCAGCCCCGACGACAATGAGCAGTTCTTC. Its protein is CASSPDDNEQFF.

The chain carries TRBV20-1 and TRBJ2-6, with D perhaps given as TRBD1 or TRBD2 (6 bases each). Germline-derived CDR1 and CDR2 are DFQATT and SNEGSKA (reference sequence). The CDR3 length is 15 residues. V was shortened by 6 bases and J by 1 base, with 13 bases between the two germline ends. This CDR3 reads CSAWGAKSGANVLTF. CDR3 coding DNA: TGCAGTGCCTGGGGGGCTAAATCTGGGGCCAACGTCCTGACTTTC.

This chain connects TRBV20-1 to TRBJ2-3; D call uncertain. CDR3 size: 12 residues. V lost 3 bases and J 4 bases, leaving 8 bases between the germline ends. Germline CDR1 reads DFQATT; CDR2 reads SNEGSKA (reference sequence). This CDR3 is CSASPLSDTQYF. CDR3 DNA: TGCAGTGCTAGTCCCCTATCAGATACGCAGTATTTT.

Only a few counts were recorded for this clonotype. This CDR3 is CASSFGLAGAYDEQYF. The CDR3, as DNA: TGTGCCAGCAGCTTTGGGCTAGCGGGAGCCTACGACGAGCAGTACTTC. The chain links TRBV7-9 to TRBJ2-7; 10 bases are a match to TRBD2. CDR3 size: 16 residues. Germline assignment: CDR1 SEHNR and CDR2 FQNEAQ (reference sequence). V gave up 3 bases and J gave up 5 bases; unmatched junction bases: 10.

This clonotype was seen more than once but under ten times. The V gene is TRBV5-1, the J gene TRBJ2-3; 13 positions match TRBD2. The V and J ends lost 3 bases and 4 bases, in that order; junction bases with no gene match: 8. Germline values: CDR1 SGHRS, CDR2 YFSETQ. This CDR3 region has 17 residues. CDR3 amino acids: CASSSVLAGGPADTQYF. The CDR3 nucleotides read TGCGCCAGCAGCTCGGTACTAGCGGGGGGGCCAGCAGATACGCAGTATTTT. Looking up the rest from reference TRBV5-1 and TRBJ2-3 gives the full variable domain: KAGVTQTPRYLIKTRGQQVTLSCSPISGHRSVSWYQQTPGQGLQFLFEYFSETQRNKGNFPGRFSGRQFSNSRSEMNVSTLELGDSALYLCASSSVLAGGPADTQYFGPGTRLTVL.

The chain joins TRBV9 to TRBJ1-2; D perhaps matches TRBD1 (6 bases). Germline assignment: CDR1 SGDLS and CDR2 YYNGEE. CDR3 length: 15 amino acids. Trimming took off 0 bases at V and 9 bases at J, with 18 bases between the two ends. The CDR3 here is CASSVACVQGWCYTF. DNA of the CDR3: TGTGCCAGCAGCGTAGCTTGTGTACAGGGCTGGTGCTACACCTTC.

This chain uses TRBV11-2 with TRBJ2-4; 13 bases fit TRBD2. CDR3 size: 18 residues. After removal of 5 bases from V and 8 bases from J, the junction contained 15 bases not matched to a gene. Germline CDR1 reads SGHAT; CDR2 reads FQNNGV. In nucleotides, the CDR3 is TGTGCCAGCAGCCTCGATGCCCGACTAGCGGGGGGCGTGGACATTCAGTACTTC. Residues: CASSLDARLAGGVDIQYF. The whole variable domain, remainder taken from reference TRBV11-2 and TRBJ2-4, is EAGVAQSPRYKIIEKRQSVAFWCNPISGHATLYWYQQILGQGPKLLIQFQNNGVVDDSQLPKDRFSAERLKGVDSTLKIQPAKLEDSAVYLCASSLDARLAGGVDIQYFGAGTRLSVL.

The genes are TRBV7-9 and TRBJ2-5; possibly TRBD1 for D (7 bases). The J call is uncertain, as TRBJ2-7 better fits the DNA end. This CDR3 has 18 residues. CDR1 and CDR2 from the germline V gene are SEHNR and FQNEAQ (reference sequence). CDR3: CASTQVPRGGQDGYEQYF. The CDR3 DNA reads as TGTGCCAGCACCCAGGTGCCAAGGGGAGGACAGGATGGGTACGAGCAGTACTTC.

The V gene is TRBV12-3 or TRBV12-4, the J gene TRBJ2-1, with 10 bases aligning to TRBD2. V was pared by 3 bases and J by 12 bases, with 11 bases of the junction left unmatched. The CDR3 consists of 15 residues. The CDR3 sequence is CASSFFSGGQYGQFF. The CDR3 nucleotides are TGTGCCAGCAGTTTCTTTAGCGGGGGGCAGTATGGGCAGTTCTTC.